The clone carrying this T cell receptor (beta chain) showed up just once. As yet, its antigen is unknown. CDR1 SEHNR and CDR2 FQNEAQ come from the germline V gene (reference sequence). Trimming shortened V by 1 base and J by 2 bases, and 9 bases separated the two germline ends. The CDR3 covers 15 residues. Random hexamers were used to reverse transcribe the RNA input (about 0.5 to 1 ug). Amplification of TCR beta CDR3 spanned 54 Vbeta and 13 Jbeta via immunoSEQ multiplex PCR. TCRdb called the immunoSEQ multiplex PCR reads again in MiXCR, with one record for every CDR3 protein. The data show around 170,000 distinct CDR3 sequences, with 90% to 96% seen just once and 0.098% held by the top ten. This specimen belongs to a study of CD8 T cells in Susac syndrome. The wider study: Of the sequenced Susac syndrome patients, more than five had active disease and about eight were in remission.

Notes on the study in general: The CD4+ T cell repertoires from Susac syndrome exhibited no clonal expansion.

This chain links TRBV7-9 with TRBJ1-3; unclear D gene. This sequence was found in a human donor with Susac syndrome. Specimen: CD4+ T cells from PBMCs. The CDR3 is CASSLEVDPGNTIYF. CDR3 sequence (DNA): TGTGCCAGCAGCTTAGAGGTTGACCCTGGAAACACCATATATTTT.